The clone carrying this T cell receptor (beta chain) was picked up a small number of times. What it binds is not known. These data are taken from a study of CD8+ T cells in alopecia areata. Findings and caveats of the study: Expanded CD8+ clones among the top 100, as well as scalp clonality, were significantly decreased by tofacitinib.

Treatment: oral pan-JAK inhibitor, 5-10 mg twice daily. The CDR3 consists of 12 residues. Germline V gene lookup returns CDR1 SEHNR and CDR2 FQNEAQ (reference sequence). With 5 bases removed from V and 10 bases from J, the gap between germline ends came to 14 bases. As the sequencing template, cDNA was produced by extracting RNA and reverse transcribing it. The table came from immunoSEQ multiplex PCR; TCRdb's copy has only in-frame clones and leaves some out. The sample includes some 100,000 clones, 50% to 75% of them seen just once. The sequences come from CD8+ T cells sorted from blood, collected at week 4, from a patient treated with tofacitinib. The receptor was derived from a human donor with alopecia areata. The genes are TRBV7-9 and TRBJ2-5; D is unclear. CDR3 in DNA: TGTGCCAGCAGCCCGGCCTCGCCGGACCAGTACTTC. Amino acids: CASSPASPDQYF.